The clone carrying this T cell receptor (beta chain) was seen more than once but under ten times. Its antigen remains unidentified. This record belongs to a study of CD8 T cells in ankylosing spondylitis. Study-wide findings and caveats: Ankylosing spondylitis blood appeared to be characterized by a TCR beta motif of several highly homologous variants. Within matched ankylosing spondylitis synovial fluid, disease-linked clones were reportedly significantly enriched. Before this, some motif variants had been reported in reactive arthritis synovial fluid and blood.

It was by quantitative 5'-RACE with molecular barcodes that TCR beta libraries were made. Each CDR3 protein gets one entry after TCRdb re-called the 5' RACE reads with MiXCR. The table has 750,000 to 850,000 distinct CDR3 sequences, 12% seen once. This CDR3 has 12 amino acids. V shed 5 bases, J shed 5 bases, and the junction held 5 bases outside the gene matches. Looked up from germline, CDR1 is SQVTM and CDR2 is ANQGSEA. Sequencing used blood, either unsorted or a sorted T cell fraction (not recorded which). This clonotype was sampled from a male donor with ankylosing spondylitis. V is TRBV29-1 and J is TRBJ1-2, with 7 bases identical to TRBD1. This CDR3 reads CSVQGRGYGYTF. CDR3 coding DNA: TGCAGCGTTCAAGGCAGGGGGTATGGCTACACCTTC.